The clone carrying this T cell receptor (beta chain) was counted only a few times. This sample stems from a study of blood T cell repertoires in COVID-19. This CDR3 spans 14 amino acids. Germline loops: CDR1 SGHTA, CDR2 FQGNSA. V shed 5 bases and J shed 5 bases, with 12 bases lying between them. Sequenced by immunoSEQ multiplex PCR; TCRdb stores in-frame clones only, minus some. Here the sample spans about 71,000 clones, 80% to 90% being singletons. This TCR was sampled from a man aged 45-60 years with acute or convalescent COVID-19. J is TRBJ1-4 and V is TRBV7-2; D not resolved. Sequencing was carried out using peripheral blood. The CDR3 nucleotides read TGTGCCAGCAGCCCAACGGCGGTAAATGAAAAACTGTTTTTT. This gives the protein CASSPTAVNEKLFF.